Below, 12 T cell receptor beta chains from the same sample are listed, as sequenced in a study of beta chain features in type 1 diabetes. Findings and caveats of the study: In every one of the four CD4+ subsets, TCRB CDR3s were moderately but significantly shorter in Type 1 diabetes patients.

Every isolated RNA sample was fully reverse transcribed, so sequencing captured expressed TCRB transcripts. Sequenced by immunoSEQ multiplex PCR; TCRdb stores in-frame clones only, minus some. Of 640,000 or so clones listed, over 12% are singletons. Which antigens these TCRs recognize remains unknown. The sequenced material came from naive CD4+ T cells from blood. The origin of the receptors is a man aged 18 to 29 with type 1 diabetes.

This clone turned up a few times. The chain joins TRBV7-3 to TRBJ2-2; D possibly uses TRBD1 or TRBD2 (5 bases each). Per germline, CDR1 SGHTA and CDR2 FQGTGA. This CDR3 has 16 amino acids. The ends were cut back, 4 bases at V and 0 bases at J, with 12 bases in the middle. CDR3 in amino acids: CASSSGGTSNTGELFF. For the CDR3, the DNA is TGTGCCAGCAGCTCGGGTGGGACCTCGAACACCGGGGAGCTGTTTTTT.

The V call is TRBV9, the J call TRBJ1-2; possible D gene TRBD1, 5 bases. The germline V gene has CDR1 SGDLS and CDR2 YYNGEE. The V end was cut by 4 bases, the J end by 4 bases, with 11 bases between. The length of the CDR3 is 13 residues. CDR3 sequence (DNA): TGTGCCAGCAGCACCCGGGACGGCTATGGCTACACCTTC. Translated, it gives CASSTRDGYGYTF.

The chain is built from TRBV9 and TRBJ1-5; 7 bases map to TRBD1. Germline-derived CDR1 and CDR2 are SGDLS and YYNGEE. The V segment lost 0 bases and the J segment 6 bases; nucleotides outside the gene matches: 6. This CDR3 region has 15 residues. The CDR3 DNA is TGTGCCAGCAGCGTAGGGGAAGGGGGCAGTCAGCCCCAGCATTTT. Its translation: CASSVGEGGSQPQHF.

V gene TRBV25-1 combines with J gene TRBJ2-3, with a possible D match to TRBD1 (5 bases). The CDR3 is made up of 13 amino acids. Trimming removed 6 bases at V and 8 bases at J, with 15 bases between. Per the germline V gene, CDR1 is MGHDK and CDR2 is SYGVNS. The CDR3 coding sequence is TGTGCCAGCAGACCCAGTGGTGGGGCTACGCAGTATTTT. Translation gives CASRPSGGATQYF.

The V call is TRBV5-1, the J call TRBJ2-6; D is ambiguous. The germline V and J ends were trimmed by 4 bases and 1 base, with 15 bases remaining between them. The CDR3 covers 17 residues. The germline CDR1 and CDR2 sequences are SGHRS and YFSETQ. The DNA for the CDR3 is TGCGCCAGCAGCCCCAACCGCCCTAGTTCTGGGGCCAACGTCCTGACTTTC. It specifies CASSPNRPSSGANVLTF.

This clone was observed a few times. The V call is TRBV6-1, the J call TRBJ1-1, with D hard to call. V dropped 7 bases and J dropped 11 bases, with 20 bases sitting between them. In germline, CDR1 is MNHNS, CDR2 SASEGT. The CDR3 totals 13 residues. The chain's CDR3 is CASTIDVVVRAFF. The CDR3 bases are TGTGCCAGCACAATCGACGTGGTAGTACGGGCTTTCTTT.

This clone was counted between two and nine times. V gene TRBV9 combines with J gene TRBJ2-2, with a tentative D call TRBD2 (5 bases). The germline CDR1 and CDR2 sequences are SGDLS and YYNGEE. Trimming removed 1 base at V and 4 bases at J, with 20 bases between. This CDR3 comprises 18 residues. CDR3 loop: CASSVRSWASRGTGELFF. Written as DNA, the CDR3 is TGTGCCAGCAGCGTACGGAGTTGGGCTAGCCGAGGCACCGGGGAGCTGTTTTTT.

This rearrangement joins TRBV10-3 to TRBJ2-4; D unclear. The length of the CDR3 is 14 residues. Trimming removed 0 bases at V and 9 bases at J, with 12 bases between. CDR1 and CDR2 from the germline V gene are ENHRY and SYGVKD. CDR3 sequence (DNA): TGTGCCATCAGTGAGTCTGAAGGGTTGAGCATTCAGTACTTC. Translated: CAISESEGLSIQYF.

This clone was observed a handful of times. The rearrangement joins TRBV7-9 to TRBJ2-3, with D unclear. The V end lost 6 bases, the J end lost 1 base, and 11 bases lay between the germline ends. Germline CDR1 SEHNR, CDR2 FQNEAQ (reference sequence). The CDR3 loop spans 14 amino acids. The CDR3 sequence is CASSTSGGTDTQYF. The CDR3 DNA reads as TGTGCCAGCAGTACGAGTGGGGGCACAGATACGCAGTATTTT. The full variable domain, its missing parts supplied by reference TRBV7-9 and TRBJ2-3, is DTGVSQNPRHKITKRGQNVTFRCDPISEHNRLYWYRQTLGQGPEFLTYFQNEAQLEKSRLLSDRFSAERPKGSFSTLEIQRTEQGDSAMYLCASSTSGGTDTQYFGPGTRLTVL.

This clone was found a few times. The chain carries TRBV25-1 and TRBJ2-2; the D gene is possibly TRBD1 (6 bases). This CDR3 has 17 residues. Germline loops: CDR1 MGHDK, CDR2 SYGVNS. V was pared by 0 bases and J by 0 bases, with 11 bases between. The CDR3 reads CASSEYRGHPNTGELFF. The CDR3 DNA reads TGTGCCAGCAGTGAATATAGGGGACACCCGAACACCGGGGAGCTGTTTTTT.

In its sample, this clone was seen a few times. The rearrangement links TRBV6-6 to TRBJ2-6; D unclear. CDR1 is MNHNY and CDR2 is SVGAGI in the germline V gene (reference sequence). CDR3 size: 16 residues. Trimming shortened V by 0 bases and J by 0 bases, and 6 bases separated the two germline ends. The CDR3 protein is CASSYSPLSGANVLTF. The CDR3 region has the DNA TGTGCCAGCAGTTACTCGCCCCTCTCTGGGGCCAACGTCCTGACTTTC.

The chain carries TRBV18 and TRBJ1-1; D gene unclear. Germline V gene sequence: CDR1 KGHSH, CDR2 LQKENI. V lost 10 bases and J lost 0, with 12 bases in between. There are 13 residues in the CDR3. Here the CDR3 reads CATSDNMNTEAFF. CDR3 DNA: TGTGCCACCTCTGACAACATGAACACTGAAGCTTTCTTT.